This TCR beta chain comes out of a study of blood T cell repertoires in COVID-19. Study as a whole: COVID-19 samples from acute and convalescent phases originated in the United States, Italy and Spain. From T cells, B-cell-depleted T cells, or PBMCs came the material, which was cDNA or gDNA.

Trimming cost V 3 bases and J 4 bases, with 19 bases left between them. The germline V gene encodes CDR1 SGHTA and CDR2 FQGNSA. CDR3 length: 18 amino acids. Authors' data handling: By means of reference gene primer amplification, nucleated cell counts were estimated. Using immunoSEQ multiplex PCR, the repertoire was profiled, and TCRdb retains in-frame clones only, with some absent. Clonal size and the V and J genes are those of that table, whereas D and trimming came from the DNA. The repertoire consists of over 250,000 clones, with around 87% occurring once and the leading ten covering under 2.5%. The sample taken for sequencing was peripheral blood. The rearrangement links TRBV7-2 to TRBJ1-6; D call uncertain. This clonotype was sampled from a woman between 45 and 60 years old with acute or convalescent COVID-19. The CDR3, as DNA: TGTGCCAGCAGCTTGGAGGGCAACAGACGGATGTATAATTCACCCCTCCACTTT. It encodes CASSLEGNRRMYNSPLHF.